Described below is a single T cell receptor (beta chain) sequence and its context. As yet, its antigen is unknown. The junction departs from germline at one end; a sequencing error may be responsible. Germline lookup yields CDR1 LNHDA and CDR2 SQIVND (reference sequence). This CDR3 contains 14 residues. This sample is part of a study of T cell repertoires in cytomegalovirus infection. Findings and caveats of the study: Cumulative public TCR beta family frequency identified CMV carriers with the relevant HLA. What dominated the ex vivo response were HLA-C-restricted CMV-specific TCR beta clonotypes.

TCRdb fed the reads into MiXCR, producing one record per CDR3 protein. The sample gives some 500,000 distinct CDR3 sequences, about 39% of which show up once; 40% to 60% is in the top ten. This material consisted of cultured PBMCs, taken from culture after CMV antigen stimulation. This sequence originates from a human donor in good health (CMV status not recorded). Some clones in this sample may be carry-over from other donors' samples. The J gene is TRBJ2-5, the V gene TRBV19; no clear D. The CDR3 region is CASSQDNSQETQNF. In nucleotides, the CDR3 is TGTGCCAGTAGCCAAGACAATAGTCAAGAGACCCAGAACTTC.